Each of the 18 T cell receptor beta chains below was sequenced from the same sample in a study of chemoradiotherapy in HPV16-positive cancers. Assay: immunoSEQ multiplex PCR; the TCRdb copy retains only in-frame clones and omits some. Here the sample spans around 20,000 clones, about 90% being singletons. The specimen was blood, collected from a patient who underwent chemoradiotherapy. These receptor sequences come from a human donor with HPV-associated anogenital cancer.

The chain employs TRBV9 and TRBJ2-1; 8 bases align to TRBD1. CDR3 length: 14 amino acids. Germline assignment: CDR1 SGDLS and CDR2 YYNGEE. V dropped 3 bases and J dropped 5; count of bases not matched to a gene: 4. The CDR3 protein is CASSDRTGNNEQFF. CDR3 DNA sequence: TGTGCCAGCAGCGACCGGACAGGGAACAATGAGCAGTTCTTC.

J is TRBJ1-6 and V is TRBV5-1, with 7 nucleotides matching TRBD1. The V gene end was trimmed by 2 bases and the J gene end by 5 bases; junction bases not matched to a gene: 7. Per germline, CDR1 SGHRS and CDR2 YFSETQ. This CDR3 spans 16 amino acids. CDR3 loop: CASSLDRAENNSPLHF. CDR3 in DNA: TGCGCCAGCAGCTTAGACAGGGCCGAGAATAATTCACCCCTCCACTTT.

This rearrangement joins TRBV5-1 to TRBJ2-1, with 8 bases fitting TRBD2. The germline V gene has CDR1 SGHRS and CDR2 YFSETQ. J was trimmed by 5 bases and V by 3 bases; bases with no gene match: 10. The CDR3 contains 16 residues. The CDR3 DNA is TGCGCCAGCAGCTCGACGGCCGGGACTAGGAACAATGAGCAGTTCTTC. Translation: CASSSTAGTRNNEQFF.

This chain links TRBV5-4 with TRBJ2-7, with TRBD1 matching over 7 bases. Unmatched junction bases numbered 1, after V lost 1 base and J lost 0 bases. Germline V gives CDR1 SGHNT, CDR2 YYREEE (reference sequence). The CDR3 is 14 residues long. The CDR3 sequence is CASSLRDSSYEQYF. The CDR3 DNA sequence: TGTGCCAGCAGCTTGAGGGACAGCTCCTACGAGCAGTACTTC.

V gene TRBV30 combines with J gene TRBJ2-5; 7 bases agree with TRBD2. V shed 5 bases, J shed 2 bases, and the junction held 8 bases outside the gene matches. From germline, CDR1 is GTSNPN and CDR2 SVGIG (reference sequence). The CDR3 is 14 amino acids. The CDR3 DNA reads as TGTGCCTGGGAATCCTGGGGGGGACAAGAGACCCAGTACTTC. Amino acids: CAWESWGGQETQYF.

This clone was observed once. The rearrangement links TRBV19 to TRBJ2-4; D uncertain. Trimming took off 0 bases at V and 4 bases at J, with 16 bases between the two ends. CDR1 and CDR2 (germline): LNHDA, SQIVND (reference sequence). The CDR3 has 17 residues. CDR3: CASSIEWSWEGKNIQYF. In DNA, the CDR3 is TGTGCCAGTAGTATAGAATGGTCCTGGGAAGGGAAAAACATTCAGTACTTC. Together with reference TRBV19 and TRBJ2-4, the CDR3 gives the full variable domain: DGGITQSPKYLFRKEGQNVTLSCEQNLNHDAMYWYRQDPGQGLRLIYYSQIVNDFQKGDIAEGYSVSREKKESFPLTVTSAQKNPTAFYLCASSIEWSWEGKNIQYFGAGTRLSVL.

For the CDR3, the DNA is TGTGCCAGTAGTATAACTGCCTCGGCAGGATTCACAGATACGCAGTATTTT. Its protein is CASSITASAGFTDTQYF. The V and J genes are TRBV19 and TRBJ2-3; D gene unclear. Germline V CDR1 and CDR2: LNHDA, SQIVND (reference sequence). Between the trimmed V and J ends, which lost 2 bases and 2 bases, there was a span of 17 bases. The CDR3 spans 17 residues.

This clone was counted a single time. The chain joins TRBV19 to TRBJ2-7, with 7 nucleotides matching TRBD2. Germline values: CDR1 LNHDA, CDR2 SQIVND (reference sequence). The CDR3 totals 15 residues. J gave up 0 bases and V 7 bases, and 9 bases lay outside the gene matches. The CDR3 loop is CASTIGEGLSYEQYF. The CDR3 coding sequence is TGTGCCAGTACCATTGGGGAGGGGCTCTCCTACGAGCAGTACTTC.

In DNA form, the CDR3 reads TGTGCCAGCAGCGAAGGCCCTAGCGGGGCCTACGAGCAGTACTTC. Translation gives CASSEGPSGAYEQYF. V and J are TRBV7-8 and TRBJ2-7; TRBD2 matches at 9 bases. This CDR3 has 15 residues. CDR1 and CDR2 from the germline V gene are SGHVS and FQNEAQ. V dropped 5 bases and J dropped 2; count of bases not matched to a gene: 7.

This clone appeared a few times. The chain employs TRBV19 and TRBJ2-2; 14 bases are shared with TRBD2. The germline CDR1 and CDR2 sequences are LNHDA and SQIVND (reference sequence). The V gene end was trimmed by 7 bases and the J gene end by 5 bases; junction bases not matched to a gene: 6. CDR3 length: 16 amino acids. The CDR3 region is CASTLRTSGGTGELFF. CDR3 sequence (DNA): TGTGCCAGTACCCTCAGGACTAGCGGGGGGACCGGGGAGCTGTTTTTT. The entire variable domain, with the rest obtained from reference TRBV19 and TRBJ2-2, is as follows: DGGITQSPKYLFRKEGQNVTLSCEQNLNHDAMYWYRQDPGQGLRLIYYSQIVNDFQKGDIAEGYSVSREKKESFPLTVTSAQKNPTAFYLCASTLRTSGGTGELFFGEGSRLTVL.

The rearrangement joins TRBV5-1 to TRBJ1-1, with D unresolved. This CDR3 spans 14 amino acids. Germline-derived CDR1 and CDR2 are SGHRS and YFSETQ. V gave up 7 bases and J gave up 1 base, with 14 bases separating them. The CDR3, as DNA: TGCGCCAGCTACGAGTCAGCGGGGAACACTGAAGCTTTCTTT. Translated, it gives CASYESAGNTEAFF.

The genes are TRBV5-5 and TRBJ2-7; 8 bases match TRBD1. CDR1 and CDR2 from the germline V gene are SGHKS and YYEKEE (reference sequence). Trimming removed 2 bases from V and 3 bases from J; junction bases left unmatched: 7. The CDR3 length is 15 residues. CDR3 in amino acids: CASSLDRGPFYEQYF. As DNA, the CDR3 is TGTGCCAGCAGCTTAGACAGGGGTCCTTTCTACGAGCAGTACTTC. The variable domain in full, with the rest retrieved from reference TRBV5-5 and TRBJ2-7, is DAGVTQSPTHLIKTRGQQVTLRCSPISGHKSVSWYQQVLGQGPQFIFQYYEKEERGRGNFPDRFSARQFPNYSSELNVNALLLGDSALYLCASSLDRGPFYEQYFGPGTRLTVT.

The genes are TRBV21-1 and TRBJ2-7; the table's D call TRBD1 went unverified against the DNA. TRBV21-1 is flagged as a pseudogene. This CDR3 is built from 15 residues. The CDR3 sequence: CASSTRDRAPYEQYV. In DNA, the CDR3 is TGTGCCAGCAGCACCCGGGACAGAGCCCCCTACGAGCAGTACGTC.

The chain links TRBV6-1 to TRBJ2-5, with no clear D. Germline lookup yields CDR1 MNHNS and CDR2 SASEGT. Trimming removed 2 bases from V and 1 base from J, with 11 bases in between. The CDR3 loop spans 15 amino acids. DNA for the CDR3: TGTGCCAGCAGTGAAATAAGTATGATCCAAGAGACCCAGTACTTC. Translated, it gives CASSEISMIQETQYF.

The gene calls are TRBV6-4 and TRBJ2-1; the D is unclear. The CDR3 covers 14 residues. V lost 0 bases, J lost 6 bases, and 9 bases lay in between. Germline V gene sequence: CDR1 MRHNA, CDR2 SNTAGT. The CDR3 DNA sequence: TGTGCCAGCAGTGACTCGCATGGGGTCAATGAGCAGTTCTTC. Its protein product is CASSDSHGVNEQFF.

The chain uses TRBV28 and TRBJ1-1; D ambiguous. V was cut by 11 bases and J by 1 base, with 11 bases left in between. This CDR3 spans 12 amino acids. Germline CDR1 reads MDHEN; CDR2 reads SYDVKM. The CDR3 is CAVRGQNTEAFF. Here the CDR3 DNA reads TGTGCCGTACGAGGGCAGAACACTGAAGCTTTCTTT.

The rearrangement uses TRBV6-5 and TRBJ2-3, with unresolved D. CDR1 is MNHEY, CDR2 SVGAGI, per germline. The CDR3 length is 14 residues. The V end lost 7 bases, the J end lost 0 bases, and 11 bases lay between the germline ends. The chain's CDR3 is CASTRGSSTDTQYF. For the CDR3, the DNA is TGTGCCAGCACCCGTGGGTCGAGCACAGATACGCAGTATTTT.

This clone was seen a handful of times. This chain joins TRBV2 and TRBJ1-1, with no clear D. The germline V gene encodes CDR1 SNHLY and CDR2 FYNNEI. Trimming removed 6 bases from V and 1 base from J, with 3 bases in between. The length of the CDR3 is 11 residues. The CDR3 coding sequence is TGTGCCAGCAGAGGGAACACTGAAGCTTTCTTT. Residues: CASRGNTEAFF. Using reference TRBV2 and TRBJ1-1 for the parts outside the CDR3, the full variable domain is EPEVTQTPSHQVTQMGQEVILRCVPISNHLYFYWYRQILGQKVEFLVSFYNNEISEKSEIFDDQFSVERPDGSNFTLKIRSTKLEDSAMYFCASRGNTEAFFGQGTRLTVV.